These 14 T cell receptor beta chains were sequenced from one sample in a study of CD8 T cells in ankylosing spondylitis. TCRdb used MiXCR to reprocess the 5' RACE reads, holding one entry per CDR3 protein. This table has tens of thousands of distinct CDR3 sequences, less than 8.5% appearing once. The sample was blood, either unsorted or a sorted T cell fraction (not recorded which). These receptor sequences come from a female donor with ankylosing spondylitis or in good health (not recorded which).

Many counts were recorded for this clonotype. The rearrangement links TRBV5-1 to TRBJ1-2, with no clear D. This CDR3 is built from 13 residues. V lost 2 bases and J 3 bases, leaving 8 bases between the germline ends. Germline CDR1 reads SGHRS; CDR2 reads YFSETQ. CDR3: CASSLSSDYGYTF. CDR3 DNA: TGCGCCAGCAGCTTAAGTTCGGACTATGGCTACACCTTC.

This clonotype was observed at least ten times. The CDR3 reads CASSGTASLPYGYTF. CDR3 nucleotide sequence: TGTGCCAGCAGTGGGACAGCTTCCCTTCCCTATGGCTACACCTTC. The rearrangement joins TRBV25-1 to TRBJ1-2, with D possibly TRBD1 on 6 matching bases. The CDR3 has 15 residues. The V end was cut by 4 bases, the J end by 4 bases, with 16 bases between. From germline, CDR1 is MGHDK and CDR2 SYGVNS.

This clonotype was counted at least ten times. The chain joins TRBV5-1 to TRBJ1-5; D is unresolved. CDR1 and CDR2 (germline): SGHRS, YFSETQ. The CDR3 extends over 15 amino acids. V dropped 0 bases and J dropped 4 bases, with 11 bases sitting between them. CDR3 region: CASSLVPNGNQPQHF. DNA for the CDR3: TGCGCCAGCAGCTTGGTCCCTAACGGGAATCAGCCCCAGCATTTT.

This clonotype was seen a handful of times. The chain uses TRBV13 and TRBJ2-1; 10 nucleotides line up with TRBD2. The V gene end was trimmed by 5 bases and the J gene end by 3 bases; junction bases not matched to a gene: 4. The CDR3 sequence is 15 residues long. The V gene's germline CDR1 is PRHDT and CDR2 FYEKMQ (reference sequence). CDR3 bases: TGTGCCAGCAGCCTCAGGACTAGCGGCTACAATGAGCAGTTCTTC. This encodes CASSLRTSGYNEQFF.

This clonotype has a count of ten or more. CDR3 sequence reads: CASSLEWFEQFF. CDR3 bases: TGTGCCAGCAGCTTGGAGTGGTTTGAGCAGTTCTTC. V gene TRBV5-5 combines with J gene TRBJ2-1, with D unclear. The CDR3 is made up of 12 amino acids. Germline-derived CDR1 and CDR2 are SGHKS and YYEKEE (reference sequence). V lost 0 bases, J lost 9 bases, and 7 bases lay in between.

Many counts were recorded for this clonotype. V gene TRBV12-3 or TRBV12-4 combines with J gene TRBJ2-1, with no clear D. This CDR3 contains 14 residues. V was shortened by 1 base and J by 3 bases, with 7 bases between the two germline ends. CDR3 protein: CASSLVAVYNEQFF. As DNA, the CDR3 is TGTGCCAGCAGTTTAGTGGCAGTCTACAATGAGCAGTTCTTC.

The chain employs TRBV12-3 or TRBV12-4 and TRBJ1-5; the D is unclear. There are 17 residues in the CDR3. V lost 1 base, J lost 0 bases, and 13 bases lay in between. CDR3: CASSLGWYLDSNQPQHF. The CDR3 DNA reads TGTGCCAGCAGTTTAGGATGGTACCTGGATAGCAATCAGCCCCAGCATTTT.

This clonotype was seen ten or more times. The J gene is TRBJ1-4, the V gene TRBV2; no clear D. V lost 5 bases and J lost 0, with 1 base in between. Germline assignment: CDR1 SNHLY and CDR2 FYNNEI. This CDR3 has 12 amino acids. CDR3 DNA: TGTGCCAGCAGTCCAACTAATGAAAAACTGTTTTTT. Its translation is CASSPTNEKLFF.

In this sample, this clonotype turned up many times. This sequence joins TRBV18 and TRBJ2-1, with D hard to call. Germline CDR1 and CDR2: KGHSH and LQKENI. This CDR3 comprises 11 residues. V was clipped by 1 base and J by 8 bases, with 3 bases between them. The DNA of the CDR3 is TGTGCCAGCTCACCACGGCATGAGCAGTTCTTC. This translates into CASSPRHEQFF. Drawing the rest from reference TRBV18 and TRBJ2-1, the complete variable domain is NAGVMQNPRHLVRRRGQEARLRCSPMKGHSHVYWYRQLPEEGLKFMVYLQKENIIDESGMPKERFSAEFPKEGPSILRIQQVVRGDSAAYFCASSPRHEQFFGPGTRLTVL.

Ten or more counts support this clonotype. The CDR3 DNA sequence: TGCGCCAGCAGCGACGGCGGACCCCGGGACATTCAGTACTTC. Protein product: CASSDGGPRDIQYF. The rearrangement uses TRBV10-1 and TRBJ2-4, with unresolved D. V lost 6 bases and J 8 bases, leaving 17 bases between the germline ends. The germline CDR1 and CDR2 sequences are WNHNN and SYGVQD (reference sequence). This CDR3 has 14 amino acids.

This clonotype showed up many times. The chain uses TRBV4-3 and TRBJ2-7; 9 nucleotides agree with TRBD1. J was trimmed by 5 bases and V by 1 base; bases with no gene match: 0. Germline-derived CDR1 and CDR2 are LGHNA and YSLEER. The CDR3 spans 13 residues. The CDR3 loop reads CASSQGQGDEQYF. For the CDR3, the DNA is TGCGCCAGCAGCCAAGGACAGGGGGACGAGCAGTACTTC.

As concerns this clonotype: A much more abundant neighbour one base away suggests this may be a read error. This rearrangement joins TRBV5-1 to TRBJ1-5, with 7 bases identical to TRBD1. Trimming at V came to 4 bases and at J to 5 bases, leaving 18 bases not matched to a gene. Germline V gives CDR1 SGHRS, CDR2 YFSETQ. This CDR3 region has 18 residues. The chain's CDR3 is CASSPLPLTGSGDQPQHF. DNA of the CDR3: TGCGCCAGCAGCCCCTTGCCCCTGACAGGGTCTGGCGATCAGCCCCAGCATTTT.

This clonotype was counted at least ten times. This chain uses TRBV3-1 with TRBJ1-5; D call uncertain. The CDR3 length is 13 residues. Germline V lookup: CDR1 LGHDT, CDR2 YNNKEL (reference sequence). Trimming shortened V by 4 bases and J by 5 bases, and 9 bases separated the two germline ends. CDR3 in DNA: TGTGCCAGCAGCCCCGGACTGGATCAGCCCCAGCATTTT. Amino acid sequence: CASSPGLDQPQHF.

There are a few counts of this clonotype. V is TRBV28 and J is TRBJ1-2; D might be TRBD1 (5 bases). CDR3 length: 15 amino acids. The V end lost 2 bases, the J end lost 4 bases, and 14 bases lay between the germline ends. From germline, CDR1 is MDHEN and CDR2 SYDVKM. The CDR3 loop reads CASSLTGILSYGYTF. CDR3 coding DNA: TGTGCCAGCAGTTTAACAGGAATACTAAGCTATGGCTACACCTTC.